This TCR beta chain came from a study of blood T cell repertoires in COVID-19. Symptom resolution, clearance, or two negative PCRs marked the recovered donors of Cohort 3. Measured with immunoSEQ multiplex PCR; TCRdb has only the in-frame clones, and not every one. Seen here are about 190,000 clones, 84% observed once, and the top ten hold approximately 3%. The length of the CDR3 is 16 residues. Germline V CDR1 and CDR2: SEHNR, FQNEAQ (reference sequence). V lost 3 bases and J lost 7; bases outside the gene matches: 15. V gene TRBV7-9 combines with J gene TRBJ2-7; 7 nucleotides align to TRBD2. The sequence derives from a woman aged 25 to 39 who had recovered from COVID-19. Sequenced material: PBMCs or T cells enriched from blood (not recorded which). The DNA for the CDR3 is TGTGCCAGCAGCTTGACCCAAATAGGCAGGGAGGGAGAGCAGTACTTC. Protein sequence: CASSLTQIGREGEQYF.